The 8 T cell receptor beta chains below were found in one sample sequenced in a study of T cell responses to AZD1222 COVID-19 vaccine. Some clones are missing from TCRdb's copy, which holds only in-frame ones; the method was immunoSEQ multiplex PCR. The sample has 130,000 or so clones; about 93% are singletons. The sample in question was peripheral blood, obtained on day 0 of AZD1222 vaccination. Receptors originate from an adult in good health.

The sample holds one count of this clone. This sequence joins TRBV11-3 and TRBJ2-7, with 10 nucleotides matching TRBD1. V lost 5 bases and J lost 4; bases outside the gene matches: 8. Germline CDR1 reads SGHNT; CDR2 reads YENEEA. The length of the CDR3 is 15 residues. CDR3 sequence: CASSPSGTGAYEQYF. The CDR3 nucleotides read TGTGCCAGCAGCCCATCCGGGACAGGGGCGTACGAGCAGTACTTC.

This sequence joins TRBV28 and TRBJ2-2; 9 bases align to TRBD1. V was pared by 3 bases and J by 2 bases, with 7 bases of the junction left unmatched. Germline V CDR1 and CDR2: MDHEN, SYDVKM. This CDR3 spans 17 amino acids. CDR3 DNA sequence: TGTGCCAGCAGTTTCTTACAGGGGGCGCAAAACACCGGGGAGCTGTTTTTT. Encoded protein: CASSFLQGAQNTGELFF.

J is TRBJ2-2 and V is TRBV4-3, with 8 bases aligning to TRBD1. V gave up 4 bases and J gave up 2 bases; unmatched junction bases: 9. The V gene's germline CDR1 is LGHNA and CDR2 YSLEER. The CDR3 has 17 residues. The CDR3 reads CASSPNTGGGNTGELFF. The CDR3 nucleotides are TGCGCCAGCAGCCCCAATACAGGGGGTGGAAACACCGGGGAGCTGTTTTTT.

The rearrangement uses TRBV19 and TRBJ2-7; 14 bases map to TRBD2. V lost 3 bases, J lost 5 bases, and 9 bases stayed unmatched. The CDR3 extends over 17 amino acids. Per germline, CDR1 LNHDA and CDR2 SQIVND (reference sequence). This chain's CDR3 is CASSIFGTSGSKNEQYF. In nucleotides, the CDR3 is TGTGCCAGTAGTATCTTTGGGACTAGCGGGAGTAAAAACGAGCAGTACTTC.

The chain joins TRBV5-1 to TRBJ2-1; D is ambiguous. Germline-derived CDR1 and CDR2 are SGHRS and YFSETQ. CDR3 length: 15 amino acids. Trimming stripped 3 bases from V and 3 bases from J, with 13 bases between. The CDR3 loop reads CASSSGLRNYNEQFF. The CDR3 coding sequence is TGCGCCAGCAGCTCCGGGCTCCGGAACTACAATGAGCAGTTCTTC.

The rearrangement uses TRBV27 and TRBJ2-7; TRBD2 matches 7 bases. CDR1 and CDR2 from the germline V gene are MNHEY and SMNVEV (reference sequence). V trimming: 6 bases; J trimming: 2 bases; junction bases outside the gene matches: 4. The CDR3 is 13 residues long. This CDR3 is CASSLADAYEQYF. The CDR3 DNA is TGTGCCAGCAGCCTAGCGGACGCCTACGAGCAGTACTTC.

The CDR3 sequence is CASSSRGYSGNTIYF. DNA for the CDR3: TGTGCCAGCAGCTCCCGGGGATACTCTGGAAACACCATATATTTT. J is TRBJ1-3 and V is TRBV13; the D is unclear. CDR3 length: 15 amino acids. Germline lookup yields CDR1 PRHDT and CDR2 FYEKMQ (reference sequence). V was clipped by 4 bases and J by 0 bases, with 10 bases between them.

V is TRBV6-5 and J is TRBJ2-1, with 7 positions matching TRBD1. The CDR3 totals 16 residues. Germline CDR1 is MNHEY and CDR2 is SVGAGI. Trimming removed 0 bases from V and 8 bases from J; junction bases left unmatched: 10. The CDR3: CASSYSARGSFHEQFF. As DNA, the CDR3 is TGTGCCAGCAGTTACTCGGCCAGGGGGTCTTTCCATGAGCAGTTCTTC.